This TCR beta chain came from a study of T cell changes during pregnancy in multiple sclerosis. This clone was found once. Using immunoSEQ multiplex PCR, the repertoire was profiled, and TCRdb retains in-frame clones only, with some absent. The data show approximately 23,000 clones, approximately 89% seen once. Germline V lookup: CDR1 SGHTS, CDR2 YDEGEE. J gave up 7 bases and V 4 bases, and 17 bases lay outside the gene matches. The CDR3 is made up of 17 amino acids. The chain carries TRBV5-8 and TRBJ2-7; 10 positions match TRBD1. Specimen: CD4+ T cells from peripheral blood mononuclear cells, collected after pregnancy. The sequence was collected from a female donor in good health, enrolled as a control in a pregnancy study. The CDR3 loop reads CASSRLTGTGVFGEQYF. The CDR3 region has the DNA TGTGCCAGCAGCCGTTTAACCGGGACAGGGGTATTCGGAGAGCAGTACTTC.